The source of this T cell receptor beta chain is a study of PD-L1 blockade in urothelial cancer. Study overall: Atezolizumab at 1,200 mg intravenously every 3 weeks was started by patients at some point between 2014 and 2016. Analyses used blood from 3 weeks (second dose) and 6 weeks after treatment start. Among blood samples, the median T cell count was some 140,000.

The time point: pretreatment peripheral blood. Pretreatment and on-treatment blood mononuclear cell samples were taken, totaling between 1 and 8 time points per patient. Profiling relied on immunoSEQ multiplex PCR, and the TCRdb table lists in-frame clones only, not all of them. The data hold over 65,000 clones, with 90% observed a single time. This clone is a singleton in its sample. There are 15 residues in the CDR3. The V gene's germline CDR1 is MDHEN and CDR2 SYDVKM. V was shortened by 4 bases and J by 2 bases, with 14 bases between the two germline ends. The clonotype originates from a man between 65 and 85 years old with urothelial cancer. The rearrangement uses TRBV28 and TRBJ2-5; weak D call: TRBD1 (5 bases). The sample was PBMCs, taken around atezolizumab (anti-PD-L1) treatment. CDR3 sequence reads: CASSWPGKRQETQYF. In nucleotides, the CDR3 is TGTGCCAGCAGTTGGCCAGGGAAAAGACAAGAGACCCAGTACTTC.